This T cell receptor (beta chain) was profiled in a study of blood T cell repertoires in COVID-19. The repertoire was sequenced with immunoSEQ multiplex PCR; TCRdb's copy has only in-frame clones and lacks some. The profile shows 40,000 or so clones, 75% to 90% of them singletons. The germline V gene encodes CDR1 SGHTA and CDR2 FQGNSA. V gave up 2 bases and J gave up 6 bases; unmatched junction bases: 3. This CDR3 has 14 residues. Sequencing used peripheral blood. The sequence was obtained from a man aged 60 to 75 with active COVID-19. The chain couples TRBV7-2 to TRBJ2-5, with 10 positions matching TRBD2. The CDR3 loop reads CASSLLAGGQTQYF. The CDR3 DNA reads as TGTGCCAGCAGCTTATTAGCGGGAGGACAGACCCAGTACTTC.